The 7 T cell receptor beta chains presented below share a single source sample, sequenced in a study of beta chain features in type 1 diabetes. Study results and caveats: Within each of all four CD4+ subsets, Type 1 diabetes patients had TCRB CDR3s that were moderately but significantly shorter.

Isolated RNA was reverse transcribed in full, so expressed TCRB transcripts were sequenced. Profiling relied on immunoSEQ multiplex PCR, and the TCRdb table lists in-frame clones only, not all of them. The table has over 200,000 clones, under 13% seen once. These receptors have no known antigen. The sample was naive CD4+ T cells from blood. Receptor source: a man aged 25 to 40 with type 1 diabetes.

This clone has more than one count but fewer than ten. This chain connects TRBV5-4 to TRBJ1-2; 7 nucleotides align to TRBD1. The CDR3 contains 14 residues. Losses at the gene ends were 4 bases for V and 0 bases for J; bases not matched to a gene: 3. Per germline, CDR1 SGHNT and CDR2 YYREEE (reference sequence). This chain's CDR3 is CASSLGQPNYGYTF. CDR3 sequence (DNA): TGTGCCAGCAGCCTGGGACAGCCTAACTATGGCTACACCTTC. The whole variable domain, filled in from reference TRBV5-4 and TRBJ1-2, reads ETGVTQSPTHLIKTRGQQVTLRCSSQSGHNTVSWYQQALGQGPQFIFQYYREEENGRGNFPPRFSGLQFPNYSSELNVNALELDDSALYLCASSLGQPNYGYTFGSGTRLTVV.

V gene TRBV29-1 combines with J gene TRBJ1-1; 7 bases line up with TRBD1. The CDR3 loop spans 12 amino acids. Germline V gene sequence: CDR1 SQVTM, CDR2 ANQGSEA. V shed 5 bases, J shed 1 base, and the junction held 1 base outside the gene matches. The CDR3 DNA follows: TGCAGCGTTAGGACAGGGAACACTGAAGCTTTCTTT. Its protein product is CSVRTGNTEAFF.

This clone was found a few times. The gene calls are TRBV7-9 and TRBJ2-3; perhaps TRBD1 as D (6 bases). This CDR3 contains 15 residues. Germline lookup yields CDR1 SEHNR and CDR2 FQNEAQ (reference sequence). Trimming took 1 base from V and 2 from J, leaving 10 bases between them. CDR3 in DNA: TGTGCCAGCAGCTTAGGACAGGACTTCACAGATACGCAGTATTTT. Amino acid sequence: CASSLGQDFTDTQYF.

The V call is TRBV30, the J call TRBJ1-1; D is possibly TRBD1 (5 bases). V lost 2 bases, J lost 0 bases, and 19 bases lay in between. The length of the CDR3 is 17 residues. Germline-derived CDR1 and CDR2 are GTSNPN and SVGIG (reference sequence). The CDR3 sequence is CAWSIPRTGDLNTEAFF. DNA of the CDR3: TGTGCCTGGAGTATCCCCAGGACGGGGGATTTGAACACTGAAGCTTTCTTT.

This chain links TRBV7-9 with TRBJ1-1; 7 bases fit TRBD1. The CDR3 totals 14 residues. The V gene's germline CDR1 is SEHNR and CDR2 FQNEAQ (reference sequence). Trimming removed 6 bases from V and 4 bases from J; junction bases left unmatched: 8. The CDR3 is CASRTDREATEAFF. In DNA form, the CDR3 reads TGTGCCAGCAGGACTGACAGGGAGGCCACTGAAGCTTTCTTT.

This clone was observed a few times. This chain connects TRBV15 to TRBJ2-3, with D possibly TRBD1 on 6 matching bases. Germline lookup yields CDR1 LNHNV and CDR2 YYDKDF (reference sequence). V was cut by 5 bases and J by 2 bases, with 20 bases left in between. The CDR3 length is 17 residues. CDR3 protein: CATSYLSAGDHTDTQYF. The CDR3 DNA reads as TGTGCCACCAGCTATCTTTCTGCAGGGGATCACACAGATACGCAGTATTTT.

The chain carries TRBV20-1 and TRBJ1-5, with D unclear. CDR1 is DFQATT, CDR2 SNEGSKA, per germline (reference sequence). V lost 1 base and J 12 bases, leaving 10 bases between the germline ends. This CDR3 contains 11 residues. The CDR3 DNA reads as TGCAGTGCTAGAGTGATGGGCTTCCAGCATTTT. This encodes CSARVMGFQHF.